This TCR beta chain was recorded in a study of tumor-infiltrating lymphocytes in oesophageal squamous cell carcinoma. Looked up from germline, CDR1 is SGHTA and CDR2 is FQGNSA. The CDR3 is 16 amino acids. TCRdb passed the PCR reads through MiXCR, listing each CDR3 protein once. The top ten hold about 19% of the sample, which has about 22,000 distinct CDR3 sequences, about a third seen once. Sequenced input: esophageal tumor tissue. This chain joins TRBV7-2 and TRBJ1-4, with a weak D call TRBD2 (6 bases). The J call may be in error: the DNA end matches TRBJ2-3 better. The TCR sequence derives from a female donor with esophageal squamous cell carcinoma. CDR3 nucleotide sequence: TGTGCCAGCAGCAATAATGGGAGGTTGAGCACAGATACGCAGTATTTT. It specifies CASSNNGRLSTDTQYF.